This TCR beta chain was found in a study of blood T cell repertoires in COVID-19. Study as a whole: The United States, Italy and Spain provided the acute and convalescent COVID-19 samples.

Profiling relied on immunoSEQ multiplex PCR, and the TCRdb table lists in-frame clones only, not all of them. The sample carries just over 45,000 clones, 85% to 90% recorded once. The CDR3 loop spans 19 amino acids. Looked up from germline, CDR1 is MNHNS and CDR2 is SASEGT. J gave up 1 base and V 2 bases, and 16 bases lay outside the gene matches. The TCR sequence derives from a human donor in a cohort sampled during active COVID-19. The rearrangement joins TRBV6-1 to TRBJ2-7; 8 nucleotides agree with TRBD2. Source material: peripheral blood. CDR3 sequence (DNA): TGTGCCAGCAGTGAAAGAGGAGGGGTTAGCGGGATTTTTTCCTACGAGCAGTACTTC. It yields the protein CASSERGGVSGIFSYEQYF.